This T cell receptor beta chain was identified during a study of cytomegalovirus exposure and HLA in healthy donors (dated by TCRdb to 2015 to 2018). As for the study more broadly: An earlier analysis of 587 of the donors reported approximately 300 Gb of sequence data and some 100 million unique TCR beta sequences from some 180 million T cells. Both class I and class II loci were covered by HLA typing, at four-digit resolution. The study combined high-throughput TCR immunosequencing, statistical association of individual TCRs with disease status, and machine learning to predict cytomegalovirus infection status. Along with the approximately 700-subject first cohort, a separate validation cohort of around 110 different subjects was used. An earlier analysis of nearly 600 of the donors applied high-throughput TCR beta sequencing to assess whether each TCR beta V gene segment acted as functional or pseudogenic. A later analysis re-analyzed previously published TCR beta repertoires from about 600 donors and added high-resolution HLA genotyping to study TCR occurrence patterns. An early release covering approximately 600 HLA-typed donors comprised around 300 gigabases of sequencing data and 65 million to 100 million unique TCR sequences. The study aimed to test whether signatures of past pathogen exposure could be identified by cataloging public T cell receptors. All discovery cohort repertoires had been generated on a single sequencing platform. Rather than using new phenotypic data, the later analysis identified candidate immune exposures from TCR beta sequences and from how often those sequences occurred across donors. Four or five DR-DQ haplotypes were treated as single units for association and clustering because of strong linkage in the cohort. The genetic ancestry cluster associated with self-reported Caucasian donors included about 84% of the roughly 360 genotyped donors. A later genetic analysis took genome-wide SNP genotypes for about three fifths of the 666 donors and used that subset as a discovery cohort. The number of typed donors differed by locus: about 620-630 for A, B, C, DRB1 and DQB1; 500 to 550 for DQA1; approximately 600 for DPA1; and around 450 for DPB1. Donor age, sex, ethnicity and CMV serostatus were collected together with the repertoire data. Across 398 genotyped donors of the cohort, an average of approximately 240,000 unique TCR beta nucleotide sequences per donor were sequenced, and approximately 17% of those sequences were non-productive. The T cell repertoires of 666 subjects were profiled by immunosequencing and related to cytomegalovirus serostatus.

The library was built by means of the immunoSEQ multiplex PCR assay. For the multiplex PCR, a mixture combining 60 forward primers for TCR Vbeta segments and 13 reverse primers for TCR Jbeta segments was used. The CDR3 region of rearranged TCR beta genes was amplified from genomic DNA with a multiplex PCR assay. Amplified TCR beta libraries were sequenced as 87-base-pair reads on the Illumina HiSeq System. Per the source publication's procedure: A later analysis tallied roughly 78 million unique TCR beta chains across the 610 or so repertoires, and about 10 million of those chains were shared by two or more donors. A nearest-neighbor algorithm error-corrected the raw reads and collapsed the reads into unique sequences, merging closely related sequences to remove PCR and sequencing errors. To assign V, D and J gene segments, CDR3 sequences were aligned to IMGT reference sequences. For a sequence to be retained, a match of at least six nucleotides to both a V gene segment and a J gene segment was required. A rearrangement counted as productive if the CDR3 had no stop codons and remained in frame with V and J, and every other rearrangement counted as non-productive. Following IMGT convention, CDR3 was defined as the stretch from the second conserved V-encoded cysteine to the conserved J-encoded phenylalanine. Sequences without an unambiguous match to a single V gene segment were excluded from the earlier analysis of approximately 600 of the donors. An earlier analysis of roughly 590 of the donors called V segments functional above 56.7% productive rearrangements and segregating when the between-donor standard deviation exceeded 5%. To diagnose cytomegalovirus status from the catalog of TCR beta chain sequences, a statistical classification framework was built. A later analysis assigned V and J genes by comparing TCR nucleotide sequences with IMGT/GENE-DB human TR gene sequences. The TCRdist pipeline was used in a later analysis to assign CDR3 sequences and most-parsimonious VDJ recombination scenarios. In a later analysis, each TCR beta chain was defined by its CDR3 amino acid sequence together with its V-gene family, and reads without a unique V-gene family were excluded. In a later analysis, 450 to 600 highly shared, low-generation-probability nucleotide sequences were removed to address suspected cross-contamination and a sequencing artifact. In a later analysis, a clonal expansion index was calculated for each public chain from normalized within-repertoire ranks of inferred template counts. A later analysis computed generation probabilities with a VDJ recombination model fitted to out-of-frame rearrangements, and checked the results against IGoR. In a later analysis, hypergeometric tests were used to score TCR-TCR, TCR-HLA and TCR-CMV co-occurrence, with a repertoire-size bias correction applied to TCR pairs. In a later analysis, false discovery rates were estimated by permuting HLA or CMV assignments 20 times. A later analysis grouped co-occurring TCRs with DBSCAN, adding TCRdist sequence similarity when clustering within HLA-allele-positive subsets. For co-occurrence clustering, repertoires with fewer than 30,000 or more than 120,000 public chains were excluded, along with five or six repertoires with anomalous nucleotide sharing. TCRdb carries this immuneACCESS record with in-frame sequences only. Its versions omit some clonotypes, under half of them owing to an unresolved V gene in the studies checked, with the rest unexplained. The DNA was the basis for D and trimming; V, J and clone size are from that table. This sample has fewer than 150,000 clones in its table, and around 75% of those were observed once. 2.5% to 4% of the sample belongs to the ten largest clones.

Compared with germline, V lacks 3 bases and J lacks 7 bases; bases without a gene match: 7. According to the germline V gene, CDR1 reads SGDLS and CDR2 reads YYNGEE. From its cysteine to its phenylalanine, the CDR3 spans 14 amino acids. The CDR3 DNA has 42 bases and is translated from base 1. The cohort consisted of approximately 690 healthy bone marrow donors. At the time of sampling, every cohort member was nominally healthy, though immune exposures that went unrecorded were likely present. The donor was CMV seronegative and was included in the group of a few hundred seronegative cohort members. A peripheral blood sample was collected from each donor, and TCR beta sequencing was performed on peripheral blood mononuclear cells. The Qiagen DNeasy Blood Extraction Kit was used to extract genomic DNA from the blood cell samples. Broader findings and caveats from the paper: In this cohort, only TCR beta chains were sequenced, and detectable features were limited by the absence of alpha or paired-chain data. A later analysis found that TCR association rates varied across HLA loci, with DRB1 alleles showing the most associated TCRs and HLA-C alleles the fewest. CMV serostatus was the only immune exposure information available for the cohort. In a later analysis, most CMV-associated TCR beta chains were found to appear HLA-restricted, with HLA associations seemingly driven largely by CMV exposure. According to a later analysis, parvovirus B19, influenza, CMV and Epstein-Barr virus appeared linked to several top co-occurrence clusters. Roughly 15 rarely observed V segments, including chromosome 9 orphons, were excluded from the earlier analysis of almost 600 of the donors because counts were too low. The classifier was reported to diagnose cytomegalovirus status with high specificity and sensitivity in both the original and validation cohorts. A further reported finding was that TCR beta sequences accurately predicted the HLA-A and HLA-B alleles for most subjects in the first cohort. A group of highly shared sequence variants was considered likely to be a technical artifact of the sequencing pipeline. A later genetic analysis reported fewer N-insertions in productive TCRs among donors in an Asian-associated ancestry cluster than the roughly 620-donor mean. A later analysis associated 17,000 or so TCR beta sequences with specific HLA alleles at a false discovery rate of 0.05. In the study, around 160 TCR beta chains were listed as associated with cytomegalovirus. Correlated functional status among segregating V segments might be attributable to linkage disequilibrium, but an unknown experimental factor could not be ruled out. In a later analysis, HLA-associated TCR beta chains were found to be more clonally expanded and to have lower generation probabilities than equally common non-associated chains. In an earlier analysis of approximately 590 of the donors, most TCR beta V segments appeared in productive rearrangements about 87% or about 30% of the time, broadly matching IMGT annotations. According to the authors, the approach could potentially be generalized to other disease states and immunological phenotypes. Some IMGT-functional V segments, including TRBV6-2 and TRBV6-3, could not be told apart with the 87-base-pair reads, so those segments were excluded. Across donors, most TCR sequences were observed very rarely, whereas some public TCRs were present in many individuals. V-gene and J-gene trimming of TCR beta chains was associated with a missense DCLRE1C variant in a later genetic analysis, and the association was replicated in an independent cohort. Because HLA typing was unavailable for some donors at each locus, only the typed subset was used in association tests. In vitro tests confirmed that three of the cytomegalovirus-associated TCR beta chains recognize cytomegalovirus antigens. Presence/absence analyses assumed roughly uniform sequencing depth across donors, an assumption that may not hold. Assigning TCR associations to individual alleles was difficult when HLA alleles, especially DR and DQ, strongly co-occurred.

Points on this clone: Its antigen target is currently unknown. Base qualities were left out, and no much larger clone turns up one base away.

The chain links TRBV9 with TRBJ2-5; 9 nucleotides in the junction match TRBD1. The specimen was PBMCs. This TCR was recovered from a man aged 35 to 55 in good health and CMV-seronegative. In nucleotide form, the sequence is TGTGCCAGCAGCGGGACAGGGGCCTCAGGGACCCAGTACTTC. The resulting protein is CASSGTGASGTQYF.